This TCR beta chain was retrieved from a study of blood T cell repertoires in COVID-19. Study-wide background: Sites in the United States, Italy and Spain provided acute and convalescent COVID-19 samples. Sources were T cells, B-cell-depleted T cells, or PBMCs; the material itself was cDNA or gDNA.

Trimming pared 0 bases from V and 5 bases from J, leaving 9 bases between. The CDR3 runs 14 residues. The V gene's germline CDR1 is SGHTA and CDR2 FQGNSA. Per the study methods: Amplified reference gene primers provided the basis for estimating nucleated cell counts. Libraries were prepared by immunoSEQ multiplex PCR; TCRdb keeps only in-frame clonotypes and omits some of them. V, J and clone size are those of that table, while D and trimming were read from the DNA. In the table there are around 140,000 clones, approximately 89% of which are singletons. The material sequenced was peripheral blood. The chain has TRBV7-2 and TRBJ2-3; D perhaps matches TRBD2 (5 bases). This TCR was recovered from a man between 50 and 59 years old with acute or convalescent COVID-19. In nucleotides, the CDR3 is TGTGCCAGCAGCTTAGCGGGAGCGGTAGATACGCAGTATTTT. Translating it yields CASSLAGAVDTQYF. The variable domain in full, with the rest retrieved from reference TRBV7-2 and TRBJ2-3, is GAGVSQSPSNKVTEKGKDVELRCDPISGHTALYWYRQSLGQGLEFLIYFQGNSAPDKSGLPSDRFSAERTGGSVSTLTIQRTQQEDSAVYLCASSLAGAVDTQYFGPGTRLTVL.